Listed below are T cell receptor beta chains from one sample, sequenced in a study of T cell responses to AZD1222 COVID-19 vaccine. TCRdb's table, derived via immunoSEQ multiplex PCR, lists solely in-frame clones and lacks some. The sample shows about 160,000 clones, over 75% of them seen only once. The sequences come from peripheral blood, collected 28 days after the second AZD1222 dose. These receptors were obtained from an adult who received the AZD1222 COVID-19 vaccine. CDR3s include the opening cysteine and the closing phenylalanine or tryptophan. The order of the fields is D gene, V gene, J gene, clone size, CDR3 protein, CDR3 DNA. D genes are given only for firm matches. Size is omitted from some rows. Given values are once, few, many or a class for expanded clones.

TRBD1	TRBV6-1	TRBJ1-3	once	CASSESGGLRNTIYF	TGTGCCAGCAGTGAGTCAGGGGGCTTGAGAAACACCATATATTTT
NA	TRBV4-1	TRBJ1-5	NA	CASSQDPGLGNQPQHF	TGCGCCAGCAGCCAAGACCCAGGGTTGGGCAATCAGCCCCAGCATTTT
NA	TRBV18	TRBJ1-4	NA	CASSGGLTTNEKLFF	TGTGCCTCCTCCGGGGGGTTAACAACTAATGAAAAACTGTTTTTT
NA	TRBV27	TRBJ2-6	NA	CASRHSGANVLTF	TGTGCCAGCCGACACTCTGGGGCCAACGTCCTGACTTTC
TRBD2	TRBV18	TRBJ2-6	NA	CASFTGGSGANVLTF	TGTGCCAGCTTCACGGGGGGCTCTGGGGCCAACGTCCTGACTTTC
NA	TRBV3-1/TRBV3-2	TRBJ1-6	NA	CASSQLSHSPLHF	TGTGCCAGCAGCCAACTTTCGCATTCACCCCTCCACTTT
NA	TRBV27	TRBJ1-4	NA	CASGGGAWEKLFF	TGTGCCAGCGGGGGAGGGGCTTGGGAAAAACTGTTTTTT
TRBD2	TRBV24-1	TRBJ2-3	medium-sized	CATSDSGGVTDTQYF	TGTGCCACCAGTGATTCGGGGGGGGTTACAGATACGCAGTATTTT
NA	TRBV12-5	TRBJ1-1	NA	CASGLVPGTEAFF	TGTGCTAGTGGTTTGGTACCCGGTACTGAAGCTTTCTTT
NA	TRBV2	TRBJ1-4	NA	CASTTGGQGVHEKLFF	TGTGCCAGCACCACCGGGGGGCAAGGGGTGCATGAAAAACTGTTTTTT